This is a list of T cell receptor beta chains from one sample in a study of a mutant IDH1 vaccine in newly diagnosed glioma. Profiling relied on immunoSEQ multiplex PCR, and the TCRdb table lists in-frame clones only, not all of them. The sample lists 20,000 to 25,000 clones, roughly three quarters occurring once. Antigens of these TCRs are unknown. The sample consisted of peripheral blood mononuclear cells (PBMCs), taken from a glioma patient whose treatment included an IDH1 peptide vaccine. The receptors shown here come from a man between 18 and 35 years old with glioma. Some clones in this sample may be carry-over from other donors' samples. The CDR3 runs from the conserved cysteine through the conserved F or W. D genes are given only for firm matches. The listing skips clone size in some rows; elsewhere it reads once, few, many or a size class.

size,J,V,D,CDR3,DNA
NA,TRBJ2-1,TRBV19,TRBD1,CASSVYGAGGRNEQFF,TGTGCCAGTAGTGTGTACGGGGCAGGGGGCAGGAATGAGCAGTTCTTC
NA,TRBJ1-1,TRBV5-1,NA,CASSYSENTEAFF,TGCGCCAGCAGCTACAGCGAAAACACTGAAGCTTTCTTT
NA,TRBJ1-1,TRBV7-9,NA,CASSSGVYGDTEAFF,TGTGCCAGCAGCTCGGGTGTCTATGGGGACACTGAAGCTTTCTTT
NA,TRBJ1-1,TRBV4-3,NA,CASSQDEVNTEAFF,TGCGCCAGCAGCCAAGATGAAGTGAACACTGAAGCTTTCTTT
NA,TRBJ1-1,TRBV5-1,NA,CASSQGHRNTEAFF,TGCGCCAGCAGCCAGGGACATCGGAACACTGAAGCTTTCTTT
NA,TRBJ2-2,TRBV14,TRBD2,CASSQEKIAGATGELFF,TGTGCCAGCAGCCAAGAAAAGATAGCGGGAGCCACCGGGGAGCTGTTTTTT
NA,TRBJ2-2,TRBV15,NA,CATSIKDRSTGELFF,TGTGCCACCAGCATCAAGGACAGATCCACCGGGGAGCTGTTTTTT
medium-sized,TRBJ2-1,TRBV7-3,TRBD2,CASSLGTSGIWFF,TGTGCCAGCAGCTTAGGGACTAGCGGGATCTGGTTCTTC
NA,TRBJ1-1,TRBV5-1,TRBD1,CASSLRDSTEAFF,TGCGCCAGCAGCTTGAGGGACAGCACTGAAGCTTTCTTT
NA,TRBJ2-1,TRBV9,NA,CASSAYGTDYNEQFF,TGTGCCAGCAGCGCTTACGGGACGGACTACAATGAGCAGTTCTTC
NA,TRBJ1-2,TRBV4-2,TRBD1,CASSQNPGGQVFYGYTF,TGTGCCAGCAGCCAGAACCCTGGGGGACAGGTATTTTATGGCTACACCTTC
NA,TRBJ2-3,TRBV6-1,NA,CASSENREFTDTQYF,TGTGCCAGCAGTGAAAACAGGGAGTTTACAGATACGCAGTATTTT
NA,TRBJ2-3,TRBV4-2,TRBD1,CASSQPDRVEDTQYF,TGTGCCAGCAGCCAGCCCGACAGGGTGGAAGATACGCAGTATTTT
NA,TRBJ2-7,TRBV5-4,TRBD2,CASSPTSGPYEQYF,TGTGCCAGCAGCCCGACTAGCGGCCCTTACGAGCAGTACTTC
NA,TRBJ2-1,TRBV27,NA,CASSLLHSSVLLDEQFF,TGTGCCAGCAGTTTACTCCATTCTAGCGTACTCTTGGATGAGCAGTTCTTC
NA,TRBJ1-1,TRBV7-8,TRBD1,CASSPPGQGAWNTEAFF,TGTGCCAGCAGCCCACCCGGACAGGGGGCATGGAACACTGAAGCTTTCTTT
NA,TRBJ2-5,TRBV30,NA,CAWSVLGARETQYF,TGTGCCTGGAGTGTACTTGGAGCGAGAGAGACCCAGTACTTC
NA,TRBJ2-7,TRBV10-3,NA,CAISSGVNYEQYF,TGTGCCATCTCGTCTGGGGTCAACTACGAGCAGTACTTC
once,TRBJ1-1,TRBV6-6,NA,CASSYRTMNTEAFF,TGTGCCAGCAGTTACAGAACTATGAACACTGAAGCTTTCTTT
NA,TRBJ2-2,TRBV4-1,NA,CASSQTGGELFF,TGCGCCAGCAGCCAAACAGGCGGGGAGCTGTTTTTT
NA,TRBJ2-7,TRBV11-2,NA,CASSSLGGFGEATPYEQYF,TGTGCCAGCAGCTCCCTCGGAGGCTTTGGGGAGGCGACTCCCTACGAGCAGTACTTC
NA,TRBJ1-2,TRBV10-3,NA,CAIKARDSYGYTF,TGTGCCATCAAAGCCCGCGACTCCTATGGCTACACCTTC
few,TRBJ1-2,TRBV5-1,NA,CASSGWDGSGGYTF,TGCGCCAGCAGCGGGTGGGACGGTTCAGGTGGCTACACCTTC
few,TRBJ2-5,TRBV10-3,TRBD2,CAIRGGLAGGGETQYF,TGTGCCATCAGGGGAGGACTAGCGGGAGGTGGAGAGACCCAGTACTTC
NA,TRBJ1-6,TRBV6-5,NA,CATREGPSPLHF,TGTGCCACCCGTGAGGGCCCCTCACCCCTCCACTTT
NA,TRBJ2-3,TRBV13,TRBD2,CASSSGLARDTQYF,TGTGCCAGCAGCTCAGGACTAGCGAGAGATACGCAGTATTTT
NA,TRBJ1-4,TRBV15,NA,CATSREGTANEKLFF,TGTGCCACCAGCAGAGAGGGTACCGCTAATGAAAAACTGTTTTTT
NA,TRBJ1-5,TRBV7-2,NA,CASSVMTGNQPQHF,TGTGCCAGCAGCGTTATGACAGGCAATCAGCCCCAGCATTTT
NA,TRBJ2-1,TRBV5-1,NA,CASSLAHRTRDNEQFF,TGCGCCAGCAGCTTGGCACACAGAACACGGGACAATGAGCAGTTCTTC
NA,TRBJ2-3,TRBV2,NA,CASSEWQVNTQYF,TGTGCCAGCAGTGAATGGCAGGTGAATACGCAGTATTTT
NA,TRBJ2-7,TRBV7-8,TRBD1,CASSDRGIYAYEQYF,TGTGCCAGCAGTGACAGGGGTATATATGCTTACGAGCAGTACTTC
NA,TRBJ2-7,TRBV2,NA,CASTETAYEQYF,TGTGCCAGCACAGAGACAGCCTACGAGCAGTACTTC
few,TRBJ1-1,TRBV27,TRBD1,CASSWTGGFTEAFF,TGTGCCAGCAGTTGGACAGGGGGCTTCACTGAAGCTTTCTTT
once,TRBJ1-1,TRBV27,TRBD1,CASSFLTGTEAFF,TGTGCCAGCAGTTTCTTGACAGGGACTGAAGCTTTCTTT
NA,TRBJ2-7,TRBV7-9,NA,CASSLLFHEQYF,TGTGCCAGCAGCTTACTATTCCACGAGCAGTACTTC
NA,TRBJ2-5,TRBV6-6,TRBD2,CASGRGGETQYF,TGTGCCAGCGGTCGGGGAGGGGAGACCCAGTACTTC
NA,TRBJ2-7,TRBV2,TRBD2,CASSPLAGRSYEQYF,TGTGCCAGCAGTCCCCTAGCGGGGCGATCCTACGAGCAGTACTTC
once,TRBJ2-5,TRBV29-1,TRBD2,CSVAVGGRGQETQYF,TGCAGCGTGGCGGTTGGCGGGAGAGGACAAGAGACCCAGTACTTC
NA,TRBJ1-5,TRBV18,NA,CASSQGYSNQPQHF,TGTGCCAGCTCACAGGGTTATAGCAATCAGCCCCAGCATTTT
NA,TRBJ1-4,TRBV6-5,NA,CASSWGAGNEKLFF,TGTGCCAGCAGTTGGGGGGCCGGTAATGAAAAACTGTTTTTT
few,TRBJ2-7,TRBV5-1,TRBD1,CASSLGQGALYEQYF,TGCGCCAGCAGCCTCGGACAGGGGGCACTGTACGAGCAGTACTTC
NA,TRBJ1-2,TRBV20-1,NA,CSVQGNYGYTF,TGCAGTGTACAGGGTAACTATGGCTACACCTTC
NA,TRBJ2-2,TRBV6-5,NA,CASRTGLSGELFF,TGTGCCAGCAGAACGGGGTTGAGCGGGGAGCTGTTTTTT
NA,TRBJ2-5,TRBV7-9,NA,CASSPLQYF,TGTGCCAGCAGCCCGCTCCAGTACTTC
once,TRBJ1-2,TRBV9,TRBD1,CASSVVGGGYTF,TGTGCCAGCAGCGTAGTAGGGGGCGGCTACACCTTC
NA,TRBJ2-1,TRBV6-5,NA,CASSYGRLSSYNEQFF,TGTGCCAGCAGTTACGGGAGGCTGAGCTCCTACAATGAGCAGTTCTTC
NA,TRBJ2-1,TRBV6-5,NA,CASSYRMGGHEQFF,TGTGCCAGCAGTTACCGGATGGGCGGCCATGAGCAGTTCTTC
NA,TRBJ2-2,TRBV7-3,TRBD2,CASSPTPAGVNTGELFF,TGTGCCAGCAGCCCCACCCCTGCGGGGGTGAACACCGGGGAGCTGTTTTTT
NA,TRBJ2-5,TRBV9,NA,CASSVQGNPGETQYF,TGTGCCAGCAGCGTACAGGGAAATCCCGGGGAGACCCAGTACTTC
NA,TRBJ2-1,TRBV29-1,NA,CSVEDLTGDPNEQFF,TGCAGCGTTGAAGATCTAACAGGCGACCCGAATGAGCAGTTCTTC
NA,TRBJ2-2,TRBV29-1,NA,CSARGQSNTGELFF,TGCAGCGCCCGGGGGCAGTCGAACACCGGGGAGCTGTTTTTT
NA,TRBJ1-2,TRBV7-2,NA,CASSLVSYGYTF,TGTGCCAGCAGCTTAGTCAGTTATGGCTACACCTTC
NA,TRBJ2-2,TRBV4-2,NA,CASSPGRGAGELFF,TGTGCCAGCAGCCCGGGTAGGGGAGCCGGGGAGCTGTTTTTT
NA,TRBJ2-3,TRBV10-3,TRBD1,CAISESWTGSTDTQYF,TGTGCCATCAGTGAGTCTTGGACAGGCAGCACAGATACGCAGTATTTT
once,TRBJ2-7,TRBV19,NA,CASGIGYSYEQYF,TGTGCCAGTGGCATAGGGTATTCCTACGAGCAGTACTTC
NA,TRBJ2-7,TRBV28,NA,CASSLVGDGYEQYF,TGTGCCAGCAGTTTAGTAGGGGACGGGTACGAGCAGTACTTC
NA,TRBJ1-2,TRBV27,NA,CASSLVAYDSYGYTF,TGTGCCAGCAGTTTAGTTGCCTACGACAGTTATGGCTACACCTTC
NA,TRBJ2-1,TRBV25-1,NA,CASSPRGVSSYNEQFF,TGTGCCAGCAGTCCACGGGGCGTGAGCTCCTACAATGAGCAGTTCTTC
NA,TRBJ1-5,TRBV4-1,NA,CASSQEAGRNQPQHF,TGCGCCAGCAGCCAAGAGGCTGGGAGAAATCAGCCCCAGCATTTT